This T cell receptor (beta chain) was observed in a study of T cells in Graves' hyperthyroidism and ophthalmopathy. V gave up 3 bases and J gave up 5 bases, with 13 bases separating them. Per the germline V gene, CDR1 is SGDLS and CDR2 is YYNGEE. CDR3 length equals 14 residues. Stable hyperthyroidism: no ophthalmopathy progression over 18 months of follow-up. Study-wide results and caveats: Among thyroid clonotypes expanded above 0.001, most also appeared in blood.

For this clonotype: Its target is not known.

RNA transcripts provided the source from which TCR beta CDR3 regions were amplified. The HTBI primer set drove a first-round RT-PCR of the TCR CDR3. From the multiplex PCR reads, TCRdb called clonotypes with MiXCR, one entry per CDR3 protein. Among 370,000 or so distinct CDR3 sequences listed, more than 20% were seen once. The sample comprised blood. The chain carries TRBV9 and TRBJ2-3; D is ambiguous. This clonotype was sampled from a man aged 45 to 65 with Graves' hyperthyroidism. In DNA form, the CDR3 reads TGTGCCAGCAGCGCTCGGACCGCAGGAGATACGCAGTATTTT. This codes for CASSARTAGDTQYF.